These 5 T cell receptor beta chains originate from one sample sequenced in a study of blood T cells in healthy people across ages. Next came a second PCR, run for roughly 6 to 11 cycles, which used a sample-barcoded 5' primer along with a J-beta primer mix. TCRdb redid the calling of the 5' RACE reads with MiXCR, one entry per CDR3 protein. Of about 760,000 distinct CDR3 sequences in the sample, roughly 25% were seen once. The same specimen was also included in a second study, on T cells of mothers and their children.

Specimen: blood. These receptors originate from a boy younger than 18 in good health.

This clonotype has only a few counts. This chain uses TRBV14 with TRBJ1-2, with D possibly being TRBD1 (5 bases). The V gene lost 4 bases and the J gene lost 5 bases, with 29 bases spanning the gap. This CDR3 spans 19 amino acids. The germline gives CDR1 SGHDN, CDR2 FVKESK. The CDR3: CASSLHRRAAGLTIYGYTF. CDR3 bases: TGTGCCAGCAGCCTTCACCGACGGGCGGCGGGGCTAACTATATATGGCTACACCTTC.

For the CDR3, the DNA is TGTGCCAGCAGCTTAGCCTGGCGCCAAGAGACCCAGTACTTC. It encodes CASSLAWRQETQYF. The chain is built from TRBV7-2 and TRBJ2-5; D call uncertain. Germline V gives CDR1 SGHTA, CDR2 FQGNSA. The CDR3 spans 14 residues. Trimming took off 0 bases at V and 1 base at J, with 6 bases between the two ends.

In this sample, this clonotype turned up a few times. The V and J genes are TRBV11-2 and TRBJ2-3, with D tentatively TRBD1 or TRBD2 (5 bases each). The CDR3 is made up of 15 amino acids. V was pared by 6 bases and J by 2 bases, with 15 bases between. CDR1 is SGHAT, CDR2 FQNNGV, per germline. CDR3 DNA: TGTGCCAGCAGGCCAGGGCTAGCCCCCACAGATACGCAGTATTTT. Encoded protein: CASRPGLAPTDTQYF.

The chain recombines TRBV20-1 with TRBJ1-1; TRBD1 is a possible D gene (6 bases). CDR1 DFQATT and CDR2 SNEGSKA come from the germline V gene (reference sequence). V shed 1 base and J shed 2 bases, with 17 bases lying between them. The CDR3 is made up of 16 amino acids. The DNA of the CDR3 is TGCAGTGCTAGAGGTATAGGACAGCGCGCTAACACTGAAGCTTTCTTT. Translating it yields CSARGIGQRANTEAFF.

The chain recombines TRBV11-2 with TRBJ1-2; TRBD1 matches at 8 bases. This CDR3 region has 15 residues. Germline V lookup: CDR1 SGHAT, CDR2 FQNNGV. The V and J ends lost 1 base and 4 bases, in that order; junction bases with no gene match: 5. CDR3 sequence: CASSLGTGYGYGYTF. CDR3 DNA: TGTGCCAGCAGCTTAGGGACAGGGTACGGCTATGGCTACACCTTC.